This T cell receptor beta chain emerged from a study of beta chain features in type 1 diabetes listed by TCRdb under 2018. The study in broad terms: Patients and healthy donors did not differ in mean age, gender distribution, total cell number or subset yield. A total of 107,917,701 sorted cells were examined across all samples, and a strong correlation was observed between cell number per subset and RNA yield. Naive and central memory subsets were obtained from all 30 or so donors, but regulatory and stem cell-like memory subsets were isolated from only 8 patients and roughly 8 healthy donors. The study compared TCRB repertoires of sorted circulating CD4+ T cell subsets between recently diagnosed type 1 diabetes patients and matched healthy donors. Study-wide conclusions, independent of this receptor: Only small numbers of individuals were included in the HLA sub-analyses, which left unresolved whether HLA type had any influence on TCRB rearrangement. PCR may preferentially amplify shorter templates, but because patient and control samples were amplified and corrected together, any resulting skew would affect both groups equally. At VDJ recombination sites, patients with type 1 diabetes made fewer insertions and deleted more nucleotides, a pattern implying thymic rearrangement abnormalities. Because cDNA was sequenced instead of genomic DNA, activated cells with high expression could be over-represented, although the groups did not differ in activation or CD3 levels. Type 1 diabetes patients showed a moderate but significant shortening of TCRB CDR3 length in all four CD4+ subsets. Naive, central memory and regulatory TCRB repertoires appeared to be more similar among patients than among healthy donors.

Counted from cysteine to phenylalanine, this CDR3 has 12 amino acids. Only the CDR3 portion is preserved as DNA: 36 bases, with reading frame beginning at the first base. From V the trimming removes 8 bases and from J it removes 5 bases, while the gene matches leave 0 bases of the junction unaccounted for. For CDR1 and CDR2, the germline V gene lists ENHRY and SYGVKD. The entire amount of isolated RNA was reverse transcribed using the High Capacity cDNA Reverse Transcription Kit, so the sequenced TCRB transcripts were expressed ones. Deep immunoSEQ sequencing was performed on naive, central memory and regulatory T cell samples, with an average of about 3.57 million total reads per sample. Sorted cells were lysed in RLT buffer, and RNA was extracted using DNase-treated RNeasy Micro or Mini kits according to cell number. To prevent cross-contamination, each cell subset was processed individually, whereas patient and healthy donor samples were processed jointly. Using the immunoSEQ multiplex PCR, TCRB sequences were amplified from cDNA into 87-bp fragments spanning the CDR3 region. Sequencing of the amplicons was performed on the Illumina HiSeq platform. The original pipeline was this. PCR bias was corrected computationally using synthetic template baselines, and reads within Hamming distance 2 were collapsed, with unmergeable singletons discarded. By aligning reads against IMGT, V, D and J genes, CDR3 length, and insertions or deletions at six rearrangement sites were assigned. Within each subset, clonotype counts were normalized to sorted cell number, after which true diversity and Gini coefficients were computed with the tcR R package. Repertoire sharing was quantified using the overlap coefficient calculated on TCRB nucleotide sequences. As a proxy for the pre-selection repertoire, out-of-frame TCRB sequences from naive cells were analyzed. Not all clones reach the TCRdb copy of this immuneACCESS table, which keeps in-frame sequences only. Checked studies attribute under half of the gap to unresolved V genes and leave the rest unexplained. D and trimming come from the DNA, and the V and J calls and clone size come from that table. This sample lists 350,000 to 450,000 clones; about 15% were detected once. The ten largest clones represent 0.019% of the sample.

Each donor gave one peripheral blood draw, about 100 mL on average, collected into heparinised tubes. Using a panel that included CD45RO, CCR7, CD25, CD127, CD95 and CD27, naive, central memory, regulatory and stem cell-like memory CD4+ T cells were sorted on a BD FACSAria II. A purity above 98% was achieved for all sorted populations. PBMCs were separated immediately by Lymphoprep density gradient centrifugation and were stained directly, without being cultured. To minimize batch effects, samples were stained and sorted in pairs, one healthy donor with one patient per experiment. As for this clone: The target of this receptor is not known. No much larger clone is present one base from it, and per-base qualities are unavailable.

This sequence uses TRBV10-3 and TRBJ2-5, and TRBD2 aligns with 12 junction nucleotides. The receptor's source is a woman aged 18-29 years in good health. Material for sequencing was naive CD4+ T cells from blood. The sample's cell subset or site label, decoded: true naive CD4+ T cells. The DNA sequence is given as TGTGCCATCGGGACTAGCGGGGAGACCCAGTACTTC. This sequence encodes CAIGTSGETQYF.